One and the same sample provided the 18 T cell receptor beta chains below, sequenced in a study of blood T cell repertoires in COVID-19 (TCRdb year 2020). Library preparation employed the immunoSEQ multiplex PCR assay. The immuneACCESS repertoire file appears here via TCRdb, limited to in-frame rearrangements. These files lack a portion of the clones; in checked studies, under half of the deficit traces to unresolved V genes, and the cause of the others is not known. The sample profile shows around 180,000 clones; more than 80% of them were found once. The ten largest account for 9.5% to 15% of the sample. Specimen: peripheral blood. The receptors here all came from a woman at least 80 years old with COVID-19, enrolled during active disease.

The chain links TRBV7-9 to TRBJ1-2, with D possibly being TRBD1 (5 bases). This CDR3 is built from 16 residues. CDR1 is SEHNR and CDR2 is FQNEAQ in the germline V gene (reference sequence). Trimming took off 4 bases at V and 1 base at J, with 16 bases between the two ends. CDR3 in DNA: TGTGCCAGCAGCTCGAGGGCGGGGGTTATTAACTATGGCTACACCTTC. It codes for CASSSRAGVINYGYTF.

This clone is a singleton in its sample. This chain connects TRBV27 to TRBJ2-3; 8 bases fit TRBD2. Germline V gives CDR1 MNHEY, CDR2 SMNVEV (reference sequence). The CDR3 is made up of 15 amino acids. Unmatched junction bases numbered 5, after V lost 0 bases and J lost 6 bases. CDR3 sequence reads: CASSLSGLGADTQYF. The CDR3 DNA is TGTGCCAGCAGTTTATCGGGACTAGGGGCTGATACGCAGTATTTT.

The chain employs TRBV4-3 and TRBJ1-2; 11 bases are a match to TRBD1. The CDR3 has 15 amino acids. The V gene's germline CDR1 is LGHNA and CDR2 YSLEER. After removal of 0 bases from V and 5 bases from J, the junction contained 2 bases not matched to a gene. The CDR3 nucleotides read TGCGCCAGCAGCCAAGAAGGGACAGGGGGTTATGGCTACACCTTC. Protein product: CASSQEGTGGYGYTF.

This chain connects TRBV3-1 (or the pseudogene TRBV3-2) to TRBJ2-3; TRBD2 agrees at 9 bases. The V segment lost 1 base and the J segment 4 bases; nucleotides outside the gene matches: 9. CDR1 is LGHDT and CDR2 is YNNKEL in the germline V gene (reference sequence). The CDR3 runs 17 residues. CDR3 loop: CASSQALVAGVPDTQYF. DNA of the CDR3: TGTGCCAGCAGCCAAGCGCTTGTAGCGGGAGTACCAGATACGCAGTATTTT.

V gene TRBV5-5 combines with J gene TRBJ2-3; D is unclear. Germline loops: CDR1 SGHKS, CDR2 YYEKEE (reference sequence). The CDR3 sequence is 13 residues long. Trimming left V 0 bases short and J 3 bases short, with 5 bases between. CDR3 DNA: TGTGCCAGCAGCTTGGAAATAACAGATACGCAGTATTTT. Its translation is CASSLEITDTQYF.

This chain uses TRBV6-5 with TRBJ2-7; D uncertain. Germline CDR1 MNHEY, CDR2 SVGAGI. The CDR3 has 13 residues. V was pared by 5 bases and J by 3 bases, with 11 bases between. In DNA form, the CDR3 reads TGTGCCAGCAGTCGAGTAGTAAACTACGAGCAGTACTTC. As protein: CASSRVVNYEQYF.

V usage is TRBV27 and J usage is TRBJ2-6, with TRBD1 as a possible D gene (6 bases). This CDR3 region has 18 residues. The V end was cut by 1 base, the J end by 3 bases, with 16 bases between. CDR1 is MNHEY and CDR2 is SMNVEV in the germline V gene (reference sequence). The CDR3 bases are TGTGCCAGCAGTTTATTGACGGGACAATTCATTGGGGCCAACGTCCTGACTTTC. It is translated as CASSLLTGQFIGANVLTF.

This sequence joins TRBV11-2 and TRBJ1-2, with 8 bases that match TRBD1. The CDR3 runs to 13 residues. Germline CDR1 SGHAT, CDR2 FQNNGV. The ends lost 3 bases at V and 5 bases at J; junction bases unmatched: 2. Here the CDR3 reads CASSLTGAYGYTF. The CDR3 region has the DNA TGTGCCAGCAGCTTGACAGGGGCTTATGGCTACACCTTC.

The chain carries TRBV2 and TRBJ1-2; D not certain. The CDR3 loop spans 12 amino acids. Germline CDR1 SNHLY, CDR2 FYNNEI. Trimming pared 6 bases from V and 5 bases from J, leaving 10 bases between. This chain's CDR3 is CASRDPAYGYTF. CDR3 nucleotides: TGTGCCAGCAGGGATCCAGCGTATGGCTACACCTTC.

The chain recombines TRBV29-1 with TRBJ1-2; D remains ambiguous. CDR1 is SQVTM, CDR2 ANQGSEA, per germline. V lost 4 bases to trimming and J lost 7 bases, with 10 bases between them. The CDR3 runs 11 residues. CDR3 DNA sequence: TGCAGCGTTGCCAGAAATCGTGGCTACACCTTC. Amino acids: CSVARNRGYTF.

This chain connects TRBV12-3 or TRBV12-4 to TRBJ1-1; D ambiguous. The CDR3 has 13 residues. V was pared by 3 bases and J by 3 bases, with 8 bases between. The CDR3 DNA reads as TGTGCCAGCAGTTTCGAGGGTTACACTGAAGCTTTCTTT. The encoded protein is CASSFEGYTEAFF.

In its sample, this clone was seen many times. V and J are TRBV6-7 and TRBJ2-7; 13 bases map to TRBD2. TRBV6-7 is an ORF, and what it does is uncertain. The CDR3 has 15 residues. V lost 0 bases and J lost 9; bases outside the gene matches: 5. In DNA form, the CDR3 reads TGTGCCAGCAGTTACTCCACACTAGCGGGAGGGGGGCAGTACTTC. The encoded protein is CASSYSTLAGGGQYF.

The chain uses TRBV12-3 or TRBV12-4 and TRBJ2-1, with D possibly matching TRBD2 (6 bases). The CDR3 is 13 amino acids. The V end lost 7 bases, the J end lost 9 bases, and 16 bases lay between the germline ends. CDR3 in DNA: TGTGCCAGCACCCCAGTGGGGGGAAGTGAGCAGTTCTTC. Amino acids: CASTPVGGSEQFF.

The chain couples TRBV27 to TRBJ2-3, with a weak D call TRBD1 (6 bases). There are 14 residues in the CDR3. V was trimmed by 3 bases and J by 2 bases, leaving 9 bases between them. Germline V gene sequence: CDR1 MNHEY, CDR2 SMNVEV (reference sequence). The CDR3 DNA reads as TGTGCCAGCAGTTTTGGGGACACCACAGATACGCAGTATTTT. Amino acid sequence: CASSFGDTTDTQYF.

The chain joins TRBV6-2 or TRBV6-3 to TRBJ2-3, with D maybe TRBD2 (5 bases). The ends were cut back, 2 bases at V and 7 bases at J, with 22 bases in the middle. The CDR3 spans 17 residues. Germline lookup yields CDR1 MNHEY and CDR2 SVGEGT. In DNA, the CDR3 is TGTGCCAGCAGTTACCCCGACTACCCCCCTCCGGGGAATACGCAGTATTTT. Its protein product is CASSYPDYPPPGNTQYF.

The genes are TRBV5-1 and TRBJ1-1; tentative D call: TRBD1 (5 bases). This CDR3 spans 13 amino acids. Germline-derived CDR1 and CDR2 are SGHRS and YFSETQ. V was shortened by 1 base and J by 3 bases, with 7 bases between the two germline ends. The CDR3 sequence is CASSLSRDTEAFF. The CDR3 nucleotides read TGCGCCAGCAGCTTGTCCAGGGACACTGAAGCTTTCTTT.

This chain uses TRBV5-8 with TRBJ1-5; TRBD1 is a possible D gene (5 bases). The CDR3 covers 15 residues. The V gene lost 5 bases and the J gene lost 7 bases, with 19 bases spanning the gap. Germline CDR1 reads SGHTS; CDR2 reads YDEGEE. The chain's CDR3 is CASRTVGSIQQPQHF. The CDR3 DNA sequence: TGTGCCAGCAGGACAGTTGGGTCCATTCAGCAGCCCCAGCATTTT.

V is TRBV18 and J is TRBJ2-1; the match to TRBD1 covers 10 bases. The CDR3 is 12 amino acids. J was trimmed by 6 bases and V by 7 bases; bases with no gene match: 0. Germline V gene sequence: CDR1 KGHSH, CDR2 LQKENI. The CDR3, as DNA: TGTGCCAGCTGGACAGGGGGCAATGAGCAGTTCTTC. It encodes CASWTGGNEQFF.